Shown below are 8 T cell receptor beta chains from a single sample sequenced in a study of vaccination effects on CD4 cells after COVID-19. Some clones are missing from TCRdb's copy, which holds only in-frame ones; the method was immunoSEQ multiplex PCR. The data show some 68,000 clones, roughly 80% seen once. Viral peptide pools were used in the ViraFEST assay to expand antigen-specific CD4+ T cells, and sequencing came afterward. CD4+ T cell isolation took place after approximately 11 days of culture. Vaccine recipients had no previous SARS-CoV-2 infection; their nucleocapsid antibodies were negative. For these TCRs, the target antigens are not known. The material was CD4+ T cells from PBMCs cultured with SARS-CoV-2 spike peptides, obtained before COVID-19 vaccination. The source is a human donor who received a COVID-19 vaccine.

The chain is built from TRBV7-2 and TRBJ2-5; D unclear. CDR1 and CDR2 (germline): SGHTA, FQGNSA. V lost 2 bases and J 5 bases, leaving 12 bases between the germline ends. This CDR3 has 14 residues. Here the CDR3 DNA reads TGTGCCAGCAGCTTATACAGCTCTGGTGAGACCCAGTACTTC. Translating it yields CASSLYSSGETQYF. Using reference TRBV7-2 and TRBJ2-5 for the parts outside the CDR3, the full variable domain is GAGVSQSPSNKVTEKGKDVELRCDPISGHTALYWYRQSLGQGLEFLIYFQGNSAPDKSGLPSDRFSAERTGGSVSTLTIQRTQQEDSAVYLCASSLYSSGETQYFGPGTRLLVL.

V gene TRBV9 combines with J gene TRBJ2-1; 9 positions agree with TRBD2. J was trimmed by 1 base and V by 0 bases; bases with no gene match: 2. This CDR3 region has 16 residues. The V gene's germline CDR1 is SGDLS and CDR2 YYNGEE. Here the CDR3 reads CASSVGGGASYNEQFF. The CDR3 DNA is TGTGCCAGCAGCGTAGGCGGGGGGGCTTCCTACAATGAGCAGTTCTTC.

The rearrangement uses TRBV7-8 and TRBJ1-2, with 8 bases identical to TRBD1. J was trimmed by 2 bases and V by 5 bases; bases with no gene match: 4. Germline-derived CDR1 and CDR2 are SGHVS and FQNEAQ. The CDR3 length is 14 residues. CDR3 residues: CASSPRTGNYGYTF. The CDR3 DNA follows: TGTGCCAGCAGCCCTCGGACAGGGAACTATGGCTACACCTTC.

Only one count was recorded for this clone. This rearrangement joins TRBV6-6 to TRBJ2-1, with 8 bases lining up with TRBD1. V gave up 0 bases and J gave up 4 bases; unmatched junction bases: 2. Germline-derived CDR1 and CDR2 are MNHNY and SVGAGI (reference sequence). The CDR3 has 15 residues. For the CDR3, the DNA is TGTGCCAGCAGTTACTCCGGGACAGGTTACAATGAGCAGTTCTTC. It yields the protein CASSYSGTGYNEQFF.

V and J are TRBV2 and TRBJ2-5; TRBD1 aligns across 7 bases. The CDR3 length is 15 residues. J was trimmed by 7 bases and V by 6 bases; bases with no gene match: 14. CDR1 and CDR2 from the germline V gene are SNHLY and FYNNEI. The CDR3 here is CASRVDRVVGGTQYF. The CDR3 coding sequence is TGTGCCAGCAGAGTCGACAGGGTAGTAGGCGGGACCCAGTACTTC.

This clone was recorded a few times. J is TRBJ1-2 and V is TRBV19; possible D gene TRBD1, 5 bases. The CDR3 contains 12 residues. The germline V gene encodes CDR1 LNHDA and CDR2 SQIVND (reference sequence). Trimming removed 7 bases at V and 6 bases at J, with 12 bases between. The CDR3 DNA reads as TGTGCCAGTAAAAGCGGGACGGATGGCTACACCTTC. Translation gives CASKSGTDGYTF. Full variable domain (remainder filled in from reference TRBV19 and TRBJ1-2): DGGITQSPKYLFRKEGQNVTLSCEQNLNHDAMYWYRQDPGQGLRLIYYSQIVNDFQKGDIAEGYSVSREKKESFPLTVTSAQKNPTAFYLCASKSGTDGYTFGSGTRLTVV.

The rearrangement joins TRBV4-1 to TRBJ1-4, with TRBD1 as a possible D gene (6 bases). The length of the CDR3 is 15 residues. V lost 6 bases to trimming and J lost 2 bases, with 13 bases between them. Germline assignment: CDR1 MGHRA and CDR2 YSYEKL. The CDR3 bases are TGCGCCAGCAGTCTGCCTACAGGGACTAATGAAAAACTGTTTTTT. Translated, it gives CASSLPTGTNEKLFF.

The V call is TRBV18, the J call TRBJ1-1, with D maybe TRBD1 (6 bases). In germline, CDR1 is KGHSH, CDR2 LQKENI. The V end lost 3 bases, the J end lost 1 base, and 9 bases lay between the germline ends. This CDR3 region has 14 residues. The CDR3 spells CASSPGHQNTEAFF. CDR3 coding DNA: TGTGCCAGCTCACCGGGACACCAGAACACTGAAGCTTTCTTT.